This TCR beta chain appears in the sequencing data of a study of shared clonotypes between healthy human individuals (dated by TCRdb to the early 2020s). Background for the entire study: Three men and a couple of women, aged 18 to 49 years, made up the cohort. Different laboratories and diverse techniques were used to prepare libraries and sequence TCR repertoires, to increase sequencing depth and limit assay-specific biases. To estimate repertoire size and how much clonotype sharing occurs between individuals, the study deeply sequenced the blood TCR repertoires of several healthy adults. For each donor, CD4 naive and CD4 memory were each given three plates, CD8 naive was given two plates, and CD8 memory was given one plate. Between about 0.85 and 9.5 billion PBMCs per donor were obtained by leukapheresis.

Using the deep immunoSEQ assay, TCR CDR3 regions were amplified from genomic DNA by multiplex PCR. For each cell subset, the extracted genomic DNA was distributed evenly across all wells of several immunoSEQ 96-well plates, and each plate served as one replicate. For sorted subsets, about 200 ng genomic DNA, equal to 30,000 or so T cell genomes, was loaded into each replicate PCR. The purified libraries were quantified using a Qubit 3.0 fluorometer, sized with a Bioanalyzer 2100, and then quantified again using the KAPA Library Quantification kit. Every immunoSEQ 96-well plate was sequenced on a dedicated single-read 150-cycle Illumina NextSeq 550 flow cell. The original methods were these. Because the immunoSEQ output included only junctional sequences and no quality scores, the filtering could not be the same as the filtering used for full-length reads. To assign V/J genes and CDR3, sequences were annotated using PyIR, a Python wrapper for IgBLAST v1.9, with IMGT germline references. Reads were filtered out if the reads had weak V/J assignments (E-value above 1e-6), no CDR3, stop codons, out-of-frame junctions, or ambiguous translated residues. V3J clonotypes were defined as sequences sharing the same inferred V gene, J gene, and CDR3 amino acid sequence. Percentage overlap between repertoires was calculated by dividing the number of shared unique clonotypes by the size of the smaller repertoire. Three approaches were used to assess repertoire richness: RTK rarefaction, the Chao1 estimator, and Recon v2.1 estimates of unobserved clonotypes. Generation probabilities for all TCRbeta clonotypes obtained by the gDNA method from a handful of donors were computed using OLGA. TCRdb limited this immuneACCESS table to in-frame rearrangements with V and J called. A share of clones is missing; checked studies link under half to unresolved V genes, and the rest is unexplained. V and J calls plus clone size are reproduced from that table; the DNA served to infer D and trimming. In this sample the table shows some 2,500,000 clones, approximately 93% of which occur a single time. The ten largest clones add up to more than 0.35% of the sample.

A remark on this clone: No antigen is known for it. No base-level quality is on record; no much larger clone is a single base apart.

Study-level results and caveats: Only blood was sampled, and tissue TCR repertoires likely differ from those in blood. Compared with non-shared clonotypes, the clonotypes found in all four sorted-subset donors had higher generation probabilities. Incomplete sequencing was indicated by rarefaction of sorted-subset datasets, despite the large sequencing depth. Naive subsets generally had larger estimated clonotype richness than memory subsets. Sharing across a handful of donors was observed for approximately 5% of naive CD4, 3% to 3.5% of naive CD8, about 2.3% of memory CD4, and around 0.4% of memory CD8 clonotypes. The genetic and exposure-history diversity represented was limited by the small number of donors. Pairwise subsampling indicated that sequencing depth was expected to affect the degree of clonotype sharing among donors.

V sheds 6 bases and J sheds 0 bases, leaving 15 bases between their ends. CDR1 and CDR2, per the germline V gene, are KGHSH and LQKENI. CDR3 length: 16 amino acids, cysteine to phenylalanine. Only CDR3 DNA is held: 48 bases, read in frame from base 1. The donors were healthy, HIV-negative adults with no recently reported acute infections or vaccinations. All donors were Caucasian adults living in Nashville, Tennessee, USA. CD4+ T cells were enriched by magnetic negative selection; naive cells were then positively selected on CD45RA, and the negative fraction formed the memory subset. After blood collection by leukapheresis, PBMCs were isolated using Ficoll-Histopaque density gradient centrifugation and then cryopreserved in the vapor phase of liquid nitrogen. Purity and quantity of every magnetically sorted T cell population were checked by analytical flow cytometry. Genomic DNA was isolated from each sorted fraction and quantified by UV absorbance on a Nanodrop 2000c.

The chain joins TRBV18 to TRBJ1-3; TRBD1 might be the D gene, on 5 matching bases. The source material was naive CD4+ T cells from PBMCs. The cell subset or site label, as the study defines it: CD45RA+ positively selected. This sequence was found in a man aged 18 to 30 in good health. Some clones in this sample may be carry-over from other donors' samples. The DNA sequence follows: TGTGCCAGCTCCAAACAGGTTCGCACCTCTGGAAACACCATATATTTT. This yields the protein CASSKQVRTSGNTIYF.